This entry lists 13 T cell receptor beta chains sequenced from one sample in a study of T cell responses to AZD1222 COVID-19 vaccine. TCRdb's table, derived via immunoSEQ multiplex PCR, lists solely in-frame clones and lacks some. The data contain about 39,000 clones, about nine tenths of them seen just once; the ten biggest clones take up about two fifths. This material consisted of peripheral blood, taken 28 days after the second AZD1222 dose. Source of these receptors: an adult who received the AZD1222 COVID-19 vaccine.

V and J are TRBV19 and TRBJ1-1; TRBD1 might be the D (5 bases). The V gene's germline CDR1 is LNHDA and CDR2 SQIVND (reference sequence). CDR3 length: 13 residues. V lost 1 base and J lost 11, with 14 bases in between. DNA of the CDR3: TGTGCCAGTAGTATAGGTCGGGGGAGAGCTGCTTTCTTT. It is translated as CASSIGRGRAAFF.

This clone was detected only once. The chain employs TRBV4-3 and TRBJ1-1, with no clear D. This CDR3 is 13 amino acids long. Trimming took off 3 bases at V and 13 bases at J, with 18 bases between the two ends. The germline V gene has CDR1 LGHNA and CDR2 YSLEER. The CDR3 DNA sequence: TGCGCCAGCAGCCAGGACCATTTTGCTAGTCTTTTCTTT. Translated: CASSQDHFASLFF.

The V gene is TRBV19, the J gene TRBJ1-1, with D hard to call. This CDR3 has 14 amino acids. The ends were cut back, 7 bases at V and 1 base at J, with 13 bases in the middle. The germline V gene encodes CDR1 LNHDA and CDR2 SQIVND (reference sequence). CDR3 sequence reads: CASTAGFQNTEAFF. The CDR3, as DNA: TGTGCCAGTACGGCGGGATTTCAGAACACTGAAGCTTTCTTT.

The chain carries TRBV7-2 and TRBJ1-5, with a possible D match to TRBD1 (5 bases). The CDR3 totals 14 residues. Germline V gives CDR1 SGHTA, CDR2 FQGNSA. V was shortened by 5 bases and J by 4 bases, with 12 bases between the two germline ends. In DNA form, the CDR3 reads TGTGCCAGCAGCCCTGACAGACTAAATCAGCCCCAGCATTTT. It yields the protein CASSPDRLNQPQHF.

The CDR3 DNA reads as TGTGCCAGCAGCTCCCCAGGCTCACGCGATTCACCCCTCCACTTT. Residues: CASSSPGSRDSPLHF. The J gene is TRBJ1-6, the V gene TRBV5-6; no reliable D call. Germline values: CDR1 SGHDT, CDR2 YYEEEE. The V end lost 3 bases, the J end lost 8 bases, and 15 bases lay between the germline ends. CDR3 size: 15 residues.

The chain links TRBV30 to TRBJ1-6, with D possibly TRBD1 on 6 matching bases. The CDR3 is 12 residues long. Deletions cut 2 bases from V and 10 bases from J, with 9 bases between. CDR1 and CDR2 from the germline V gene are GTSNPN and SVGIG (reference sequence). CDR3 sequence (DNA): TGTGCCTGGAGTAGGACAGTCTCACCCCTCCACTTT. Translating gives CAWSRTVSPLHF.

This clone showed up just once. The gene calls are TRBV9 and TRBJ1-3; D possibly corresponds to TRBD1 (5 bases). In germline, CDR1 is SGDLS, CDR2 YYNGEE. This CDR3 comprises 16 residues. With 3 bases removed from V and 0 bases from J, the gap between germline ends came to 13 bases. The CDR3 bases are TGTGCCAGCAGCGCCCCCTTGGGGCTCTCTGGAAACACCATATATTTT. Its translation: CASSAPLGLSGNTIYF.

The chain is built from TRBV24-1 and TRBJ1-1, with D uncertain. Per germline, CDR1 KGHDR and CDR2 SFDVKD. The ends were cut back, 7 bases at V and 0 bases at J, with 8 bases in the middle. The CDR3 totals 13 residues. This CDR3 is CATRGEMNTEAFF. The DNA for the CDR3 is TGTGCCACCAGAGGAGAAATGAACACTGAAGCTTTCTTT.

This clone has just one count. The chain uses TRBV3-1 (or the pseudogene TRBV3-2) and TRBJ2-7; TRBD2 aligns across 8 bases. CDR3 length: 15 residues. The V gene end was trimmed by 1 base and the J gene end by 2 bases; junction bases not matched to a gene: 4. From germline, CDR1 is LGHDT and CDR2 YNNKEL (reference sequence). The CDR3 loop is CASSQVSGAAYEQYF. The DNA for the CDR3 is TGTGCCAGCAGCCAAGTTAGCGGGGCGGCCTACGAGCAGTACTTC.

The CDR3 here is CASSVISGAGEAFF. CDR3 nucleotide sequence: TGTGCCAGCAGCGTGATATCGGGGGCAGGTGAAGCTTTCTTT. The chain employs TRBV9 and TRBJ1-1, with D perhaps TRBD1 (6 bases). The ends were cut back, 2 bases at V and 7 bases at J, with 15 bases in the middle. The CDR3 has 14 residues. Germline V gene sequence: CDR1 SGDLS, CDR2 YYNGEE.

The chain links TRBV6-2 or TRBV6-3 to TRBJ1-5; tentative D call: TRBD1 (5 bases). The V gene's germline CDR1 is MNHEY and CDR2 SVGEGT. The germline V and J ends were trimmed by 5 bases and 3 bases, with 11 bases remaining between them. The CDR3 runs 14 residues. In DNA, the CDR3 is TGTGCCAGCAGTATGGGGCTGGACAATCAGCCCCAGCATTTT. Its translation is CASSMGLDNQPQHF.

The chain has TRBV6-2 or TRBV6-3 and TRBJ2-5, with 9 bases that match TRBD2. Per the germline V gene, CDR1 is MNHEY and CDR2 is SVGEGT. The CDR3 is made up of 17 amino acids. V lost 0 bases, J lost 5 bases, and 10 bases stayed unmatched. Here the CDR3 DNA reads TGTGCCAGCAGTTACTCGAGTAGGCGGGGGGGCCGGGAGACCCAGTACTTC. Translation: CASSYSSRRGGRETQYF.

The chain combines TRBV6-5 with TRBJ1-3, with 8 bases fitting TRBD1. Trimming removed 9 bases from V and 0 bases from J; junction bases left unmatched: 7. The germline V gene has CDR1 MNHEY and CDR2 SVGAGI. The CDR3 length is 15 residues. In nucleotides, the CDR3 is TGTGCCAGTACTCGACAGGGGAGCTCTGGAAACACCATATATTTT. Translated: CASTRQGSSGNTIYF.